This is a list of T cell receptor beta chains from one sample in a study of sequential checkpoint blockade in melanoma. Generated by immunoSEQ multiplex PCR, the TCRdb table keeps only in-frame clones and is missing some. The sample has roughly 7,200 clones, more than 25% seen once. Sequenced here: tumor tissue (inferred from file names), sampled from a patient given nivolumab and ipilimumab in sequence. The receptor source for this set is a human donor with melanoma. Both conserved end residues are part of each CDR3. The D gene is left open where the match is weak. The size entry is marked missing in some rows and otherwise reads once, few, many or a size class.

DNA: TGTGCCAGCAGCTTAAGGGCTAGCGGGGGGAGGTCGCAAGAGACCCAGTACTTC
CDR3: CASSLRASGGRSQETQYF
V: TRBV7-5
D: NA
size: many
length: 18
J: TRBJ2-5

DNA: TGCGCCAGCAGCTTCAAAGGGACACCTTTGGCTCGAGAGACCCAGTACTTC
CDR3: CASSFKGTPLARETQYF
V: TRBV5-1
D: NA
size: NA
length: 17
J: TRBJ2-5

DNA: TGTGCCAGTAGTCTCCGGACAGGGCCAGTGGTTACTGAAGCTTTCTTT
CDR3: CASSLRTGPVVTEAFF
V: TRBV19
D: TRBD1
size: NA
length: 16
J: TRBJ1-1

DNA: TGTGCCAGCAGCCATTACGGGACTAGCGGAACAGATACGCAGTATTTT
CDR3: CASSHYGTSGTDTQYF
V: TRBV11-3
D: TRBD2
size: NA
length: 16
J: TRBJ2-3

DNA: TGTGCCAGTAGTATTGGGACAGCCTCCTACGAGCAGTACTTC
CDR3: CASSIGTASYEQYF
V: TRBV19
D: TRBD1
size: NA
length: 14
J: TRBJ2-7

DNA: TGTGCCAGCAGTGGACAGGGGGGCCAGCCCCAGCATTTT
CDR3: CASSGQGGQPQHF
V: TRBV6-8
D: TRBD1
size: medium-sized
length: 13
J: TRBJ1-5

DNA: TGTGCCTGGAGACTTCCGGGAGGGTACCAAGAGACCCAGTACTTC
CDR3: CAWRLPGGYQETQYF
V: TRBV30
D: TRBD2
size: few
length: 15
J: TRBJ2-5

DNA: TGTGCCATCAGTGAGGCGGGATCGGAGACTGAAGCTTTCTTT
CDR3: CAISEAGSETEAFF
V: TRBV10-3
D: NA
size: medium-sized
length: 14
J: TRBJ1-1

DNA: TGTGCCAGCAGCTTAGAATACGCAGACACGGACTACGAGCAGTACTTC
CDR3: CASSLEYADTDYEQYF
V: TRBV11-3
D: NA
size: many
length: 16
J: TRBJ2-7

DNA: TGCGCCAGCAGCTTGACAGTGGGATCCTACAATGAGCAGTTCTTC
CDR3: CASSLTVGSYNEQFF
V: TRBV5-1
D: NA
size: NA
length: 15
J: TRBJ2-1

DNA: TGTGCCAGCAGCACGGGACTAGCGGGAGAAACCCCCTACAATGAGCAGTTCTTC
CDR3: CASSTGLAGETPYNEQFF
V: TRBV11-3
D: TRBD2
size: many
length: 18
J: TRBJ2-1

DNA: TGTGCCAGCAGTCCCCCGACCTCAGGGTTACGATCCTACGAGCAGTACTTC
CDR3: CASSPPTSGLRSYEQYF
V: TRBV6-8
D: NA
size: few
length: 17
J: TRBJ2-7

DNA: TGTGCCAGTAGTAAGTTTGGGGAGCAGTACTTC
CDR3: CASSKFGEQYF
V: TRBV19
D: NA
size: few
length: 11
J: TRBJ2-7

DNA: TGCGCCAGCAGCTCTACAGGGGTGGGGACAGATACGCAGTATTTT
CDR3: CASSSTGVGTDTQYF
V: TRBV5-1
D: TRBD1
size: NA
length: 15
J: TRBJ2-3

DNA: TGTGCCAGCAGCTTATTCGGACAGGGAGTACTTGAGCAGTTCTTC
CDR3: CASSLFGQGVLEQFF
V: TRBV11-3
D: TRBD1
size: few
length: 15
J: TRBJ2-1

DNA: TGTGCCAGCAGGGGGCCCGTGGGCGGGACTCGGACGCCTGAAGCTTTCTTT
CDR3: CASRGPVGGTRTPEAFF
V: TRBV11-3
D: NA
size: many
length: 17
J: TRBJ1-1

DNA: TGTGCCAGCAGTTCCTTGGTCTCTAAGACCGGGGAGCTGTTTTTT
CDR3: CASSSLVSKTGELFF
V: TRBV11-3
D: NA
size: few
length: 15
J: TRBJ2-2

DNA: TGCGCCAGCAGCCCGGGACAGACGTACCAAGAGACCCAGTACTTC
CDR3: CASSPGQTYQETQYF
V: TRBV5-1
D: TRBD1
size: NA
length: 15
J: TRBJ2-5

DNA: TGTGCCAGCAGTTTTCGGGAGACCCAGTACTTC
CDR3: CASSFRETQYF
V: TRBV6-7
D: NA
size: few
length: 11
J: TRBJ2-5

DNA: TGCGCCAGCAGCCAAGATTTAGCGGGAGGGCCCTATGAGCAGTTCTTC
CDR3: CASSQDLAGGPYEQFF
V: TRBV4-1
D: TRBD2
size: NA
length: 16
J: TRBJ2-1

DNA: TGTGCCAGCAGTTTAAGGGACCTTATCTCTGGAAACACCATATATTTT
CDR3: CASSLRDLISGNTIYF
V: TRBV28
D: NA
size: NA
length: 16
J: TRBJ1-3

DNA: TGCGCCAGCAGCTTGGGCGGACTAGCGGGAGGGTTAGCCAAAAACATTCAGTACTTC
CDR3: CASSLGGLAGGLAKNIQYF
V: TRBV5-1
D: TRBD2
size: NA
length: 19
J: TRBJ2-4